Below are 19 T cell receptor beta chains sequenced from a single sample in a study of Tregs in tolerant kidney transplant recipients. Clones were sequenced by immunoSEQ multiplex PCR, and TCRdb holds only the in-frame ones, with some missing. The sample holds over 60,000 clones, under 98% seen once. The sample in question was CD4+ T cells from blood, obtained before the transplant. These TCRs come from a human donor who received a combined kidney and bone marrow transplant.

As for this clone: The junction departs from the called germline gene at one end, perhaps through a read error. V usage is TRBV28 and J usage is TRBJ2-7, with 7 bases matching TRBD1. The CDR3 is 15 amino acids. The germline V gene encodes CDR1 MDHEN and CDR2 SYDVKM. The CDR3 DNA follows: TGTGCCAGCATTTTACTACCGGGACAGAAAGACGAGCAGTACTTC. Translation gives CASILLPGQKDEQYF.

This clone was found once. The chain couples TRBV29-1 to TRBJ1-1, with D maybe TRBD1 (6 bases). Germline CDR1 is SQVTM and CDR2 is ANQGSEA. CDR3 length: 13 amino acids. The V end lost 3 bases, the J end lost 2 bases, and 10 bases lay between the germline ends. CDR3 bases: TGCAGCGTTGAGGGACAACTAAACACTGAAGCTTTCTTT. Residues: CSVEGQLNTEAFF. The full variable domain, completed using reference TRBV29-1 and TRBJ1-1, is SAVISQKPSRDICQRGTSLTIQCQVDSQVTMMFWYRQQPGQSLTLIATANQGSEATYESGFVIDKFPISRPNLTFSTLTVSNMSPEDSSIYLCSVEGQLNTEAFFGQGTRLTVV.

The chain recombines TRBV30 with TRBJ2-5; D is unclear. Germline V CDR1 and CDR2: GTSNPN, SVGIG (reference sequence). V lost 0 bases and J 1 base, leaving 6 bases between the germline ends. This CDR3 region has 13 residues. The CDR3 here is CAWSVTRQETQYF. For the CDR3, the DNA is TGTGCCTGGAGTGTAACGCGCCAAGAGACCCAGTACTTC.

CDR3 sequence (DNA): TGCGCCAGCAGCTTCCTGGGACTAGCGCTGAATGAGCAGTTCTTC. Its protein product is CASSFLGLALNEQFF. The genes are TRBV5-1 and TRBJ2-1, with TRBD2 identical over 10 bases. Unmatched junction bases numbered 6, after V lost 2 bases and J lost 7 bases. CDR3 length equals 15 residues. CDR1 and CDR2 (germline): SGHRS, YFSETQ.

J is TRBJ1-1 and V is TRBV12-5; D may be TRBD1 (6 bases). The germline V gene has CDR1 LGHNT and CDR2 FRNRAP. V gave up 0 bases and J gave up 7 bases, with 15 bases separating them. CDR3 length: 15 residues. The CDR3 loop is CASGLVGHREGEAFF. The CDR3 coding sequence is TGTGCTAGTGGTTTGGTAGGTCACAGGGAGGGTGAAGCTTTCTTT.

The V call is TRBV2, the J call TRBJ1-4; 7 nucleotides align to TRBD1. Germline V gives CDR1 SNHLY, CDR2 FYNNEI. The ends lost 4 bases at V and 5 bases at J; junction bases unmatched: 7. The CDR3 length is 15 residues. The CDR3 nucleotides are TGTGCCAGCAGTGGGGTGCGACAGGGCAATGAAAAACTGTTTTTT. Translating it yields CASSGVRQGNEKLFF.

The count of this clone is one. This rearrangement joins TRBV7-3 to TRBJ1-5, with TRBD1 matching over 7 bases. V was pared by 5 bases and J by 7 bases, with 5 bases of the junction left unmatched. The germline V gene has CDR1 SGHTA and CDR2 FQGTGA. The CDR3 totals 13 residues. The CDR3 reads CASSVDREQPQHF. CDR3 in DNA: TGTGCCAGCAGCGTCGACAGGGAGCAGCCCCAGCATTTT. The variable domain in full, completed from reference TRBV7-3 and TRBJ1-5, reads GAGVSQTPSNKVTEKGKYVELRCDPISGHTALYWYRQSLGQGPEFLIYFQGTGAADDSGLPNDRFFAVRPEGSVSTLKIQRTERGDSAVYLCASSVDREQPQHFGDGTRLSIL.

This clone was observed a single time. The V gene is TRBV7-2, the J gene TRBJ2-1, with 7 bases that match TRBD2. This CDR3 is built from 15 residues. The germline V gene encodes CDR1 SGHTA and CDR2 FQGNSA. Trimming removed 1 base from V and 7 bases from J; junction bases left unmatched: 7. Here the CDR3 reads CASSLEAGVWNEQFF. As DNA, the CDR3 is TGTGCCAGCAGCTTAGAGGCGGGAGTATGGAATGAGCAGTTCTTC.

The gene calls are TRBV7-3 and TRBJ2-7; D possibly corresponds to TRBD2 (5 bases). In germline, CDR1 is SGHTA, CDR2 FQGTGA. The CDR3 length is 14 residues. V was shortened by 5 bases and J by 2 bases, with 13 bases between the two germline ends. The CDR3 reads CASSIGGKAYEQYF. Written as DNA, the CDR3 is TGTGCCAGCAGCATAGGAGGAAAGGCCTACGAGCAGTACTTC.

The V call is TRBV7-2, the J call TRBJ2-2; D may be TRBD2 (5 bases). The germline CDR1 and CDR2 sequences are SGHTA and FQGNSA. Trimming stripped 1 base from V and 6 bases from J, with 9 bases between. There are 14 residues in the CDR3. CDR3 sequence (DNA): TGTGCCAGCAGCTTAGACGGGAATTCCGGGGAGCTGTTTTTT. It encodes CASSLDGNSGELFF.

V is TRBV7-8 and J is TRBJ2-3; no clear D gene. The CDR3 loop spans 13 amino acids. The germline V gene encodes CDR1 SGHVS and CDR2 FQNEAQ. V was trimmed by 1 base and J by 1 base, leaving 3 bases between them. The CDR3 sequence: CASSLVGTDTQYF. The CDR3 DNA reads TGTGCCAGCAGCTTAGTCGGCACAGATACGCAGTATTTT.

The rearrangement joins TRBV30 to TRBJ2-5, with 7 bases aligning to TRBD2. V shed 2 bases and J 5 bases; nucleotides not matched to a gene: 8. This CDR3 comprises 14 residues. Germline values: CDR1 GTSNPN, CDR2 SVGIG (reference sequence). CDR3 residues: CAWSPGLVGETQYF. CDR3 DNA: TGTGCCTGGAGTCCCGGACTAGTTGGTGAGACCCAGTACTTC.

The chain couples TRBV9 to TRBJ1-3; D not certain. CDR1 and CDR2 from the germline V gene are SGDLS and YYNGEE. V lost 4 bases, J lost 9 bases, and 17 bases lay in between. The CDR3 has 14 residues. CDR3 nucleotide sequence: TGTGCCAGCAGCCTCCCGGCAGAGGCGGGCACCATATATTTT. It yields the protein CASSLPAEAGTIYF.

This clone was seen a single time. This chain joins TRBV27 and TRBJ2-5; 9 nucleotides agree with TRBD1. With V trimmed by 7 bases and J by 0 bases, 6 bases remained unmatched. Per germline, CDR1 MNHEY and CDR2 SMNVEV (reference sequence). The CDR3 spans 15 residues. The CDR3 coding sequence is TGTGCCAGCAACCAACAGGGGGCGAACCAAGAGACCCAGTACTTC. Encoded protein: CASNQQGANQETQYF.

V gene TRBV13 combines with J gene TRBJ2-1, with 9 bases lining up with TRBD2. Looked up from germline, CDR1 is PRHDT and CDR2 is FYEKMQ (reference sequence). The CDR3 totals 14 residues. V trimming: 10 bases; J trimming: 7 bases; junction bases outside the gene matches: 11. As DNA, the CDR3 is TGTGCCAATACTAAGCGGGGGGCCGGGAATGAGCAGTTCTTC. This gives the protein CANTKRGAGNEQFF. Based on the CDR3 plus reference TRBV13 and TRBJ2-1, the full variable domain is AAGVIQSPRHLIKEKRETATLKCYPIPRHDTVYWYQQGPGQDPQFLISFYEKMQSDKGSIPDRFSAQQFSDYHSELNMSSLELGDSALYFCANTKRGAGNEQFFGPGTRLTVL.

This sequence joins TRBV27 and TRBJ1-1, with D possibly TRBD1 on 6 matching bases. CDR3 size: 15 residues. Trimming pared 1 base from V and 2 bases from J, leaving 11 bases between. Germline assignment: CDR1 MNHEY and CDR2 SMNVEV (reference sequence). The CDR3 nucleotides are TGTGCCAGCAGTTTATGGGGACATACCAACACTGAAGCTTTCTTT. Translation gives CASSLWGHTNTEAFF.

The V call is TRBV6-1, the J call TRBJ2-7; possibly TRBD1 for D (6 bases). The CDR3 totals 12 residues. V was shortened by 8 bases and J by 0 bases, with 8 bases between the two germline ends. The V gene's germline CDR1 is MNHNS and CDR2 SASEGT. The CDR3 DNA is TGTGCCAGCGGGACACACTCCTACGAGCAGTACTTC. Its translation is CASGTHSYEQYF.

Here the CDR3 DNA reads TGTGCCAGCAGTCCTGGACTAGCGGGGGGTTTAGAGCAGTTCTTC. As protein: CASSPGLAGGLEQFF. This rearrangement joins TRBV28 to TRBJ2-1, with 14 bases that match TRBD2. V gave up 5 bases and J gave up 10 bases; unmatched junction bases: 7. CDR3 length: 15 amino acids. Germline loops: CDR1 MDHEN, CDR2 SYDVKM.

CDR3 DNA sequence: TGCAGCGTTGATTCGTTAAATGGCTACACCTTC. It encodes CSVDSLNGYTF. J is TRBJ1-2 and V is TRBV29-1; D uncertain. Per the germline V gene, CDR1 is SQVTM and CDR2 is ANQGSEA. Trimming removed 3 bases at V and 6 bases at J, with 8 bases between. The CDR3 is 11 residues long.